This T cell receptor beta chain came from a study of cytomegalovirus exposure and HLA in healthy donors. Study-level points and caveats: Reportedly, cytomegalovirus status was diagnosed with high sensitivity and specificity. Analysis was carried out at a later point, and it linked a missense DCLRE1C variant to TCR beta V- and J-gene trimming. The likely origin of a cluster of highly shared sequence variants was a sequencing artifact.

Everyone who donated was a healthy bone marrow donor. The PCR made use of 60 Vbeta and 13 Jbeta primers. Repertoires were generated with immunoSEQ multiplex PCR, while TCRdb's copy carries only in-frame clones and drops some. The sample lists around 91,000 clones; roughly 67% were seen once. Remarks on this clone: What it recognizes is unknown.

The specimen was PBMCs. This clonotype was obtained from a human donor in good health.

CDR3 sequence: CASKQDSWSEQYF. The CDR3 bases are TGTGCCAGCAAACAAGACAGTTGGTCCGAGCAGTACTTC. The rearrangement links TRBV6-6 to TRBJ2-7; possible D gene TRBD1, 5 bases. This CDR3 is 13 amino acids long. V shed 7 bases and J shed 6 bases, with 16 bases lying between them. Germline V gene data show CDR1 as MNHNY and CDR2 as SVGAGI (reference sequence).